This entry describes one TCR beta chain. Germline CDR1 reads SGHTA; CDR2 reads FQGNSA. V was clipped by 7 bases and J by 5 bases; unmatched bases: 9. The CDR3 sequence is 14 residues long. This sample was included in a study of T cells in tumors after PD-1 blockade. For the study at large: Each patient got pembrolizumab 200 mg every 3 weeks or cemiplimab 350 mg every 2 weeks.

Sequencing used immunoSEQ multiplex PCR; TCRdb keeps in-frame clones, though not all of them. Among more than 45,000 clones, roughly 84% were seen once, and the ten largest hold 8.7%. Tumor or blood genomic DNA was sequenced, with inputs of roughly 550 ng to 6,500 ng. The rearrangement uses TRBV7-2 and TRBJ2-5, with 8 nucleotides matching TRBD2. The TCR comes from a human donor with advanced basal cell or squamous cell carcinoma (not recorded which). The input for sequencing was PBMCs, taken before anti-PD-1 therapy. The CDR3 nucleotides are TGTGCCAGCACCCCTGGACTAGCACTCGAGACCCAGTACTTC. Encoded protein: CASTPGLALETQYF. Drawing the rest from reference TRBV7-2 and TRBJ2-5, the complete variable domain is GAGVSQSPSNKVTEKGKDVELRCDPISGHTALYWYRQSLGQGLEFLIYFQGNSAPDKSGLPSDRFSAERTGGSVSTLTIQRTQQEDSAVYLCASTPGLALETQYFGPGTRLLVL.